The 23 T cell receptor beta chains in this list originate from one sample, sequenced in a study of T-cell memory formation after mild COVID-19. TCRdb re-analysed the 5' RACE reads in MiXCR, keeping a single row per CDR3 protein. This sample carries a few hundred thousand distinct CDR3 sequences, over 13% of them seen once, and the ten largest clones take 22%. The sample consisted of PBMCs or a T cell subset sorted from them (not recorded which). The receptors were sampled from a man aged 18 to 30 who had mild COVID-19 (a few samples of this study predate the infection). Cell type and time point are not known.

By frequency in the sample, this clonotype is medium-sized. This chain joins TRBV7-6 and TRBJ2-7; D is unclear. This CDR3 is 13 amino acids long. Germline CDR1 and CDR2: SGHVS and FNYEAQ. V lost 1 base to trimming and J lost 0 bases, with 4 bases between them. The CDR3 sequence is CASSLGLSYEQYF. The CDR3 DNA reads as TGTGCCAGCAGCTTAGGTCTCTCCTACGAGCAGTACTTC. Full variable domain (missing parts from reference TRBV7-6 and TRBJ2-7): GAGVSQSPRYKVTKRGQDVALRCDPISGHVSLYWYRQALGQGPEFLTYFNYEAQQDKSGLPNDRFSAERPEGSISTLTIQRTEQRDSAMYRCASSLGLSYEQYFGPGTRLTVT.

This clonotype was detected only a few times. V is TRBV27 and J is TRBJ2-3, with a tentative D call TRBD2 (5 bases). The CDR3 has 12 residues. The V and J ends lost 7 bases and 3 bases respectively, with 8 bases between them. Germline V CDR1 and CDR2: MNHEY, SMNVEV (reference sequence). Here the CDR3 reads CASKRGTDTQYF. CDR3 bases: TGTGCCAGCAAACGCGGGACAGATACGCAGTATTTT.

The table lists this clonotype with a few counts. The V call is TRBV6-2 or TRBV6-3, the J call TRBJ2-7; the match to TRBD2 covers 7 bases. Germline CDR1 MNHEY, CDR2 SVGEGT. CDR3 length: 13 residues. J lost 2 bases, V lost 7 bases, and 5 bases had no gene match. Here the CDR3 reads CASKRGNTYEQYF. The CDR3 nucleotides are TGTGCCAGCAAGCGGGGAAATACCTACGAGCAGTACTTC.

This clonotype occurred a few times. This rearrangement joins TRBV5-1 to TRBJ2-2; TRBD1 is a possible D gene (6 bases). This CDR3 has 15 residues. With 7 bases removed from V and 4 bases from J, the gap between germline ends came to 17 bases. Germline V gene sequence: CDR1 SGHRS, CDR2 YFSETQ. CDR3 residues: CASCTGPGGTGELFF. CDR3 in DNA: TGCGCCAGCTGCACAGGGCCTGGGGGCACCGGGGAGCTGTTTTTT.

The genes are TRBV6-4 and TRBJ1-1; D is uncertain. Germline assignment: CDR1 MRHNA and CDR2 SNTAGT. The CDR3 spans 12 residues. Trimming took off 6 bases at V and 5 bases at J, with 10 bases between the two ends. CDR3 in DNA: TGTGCCAGCAGCGTCCGGTCGACTGAAGCTTTCTTT. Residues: CASSVRSTEAFF.

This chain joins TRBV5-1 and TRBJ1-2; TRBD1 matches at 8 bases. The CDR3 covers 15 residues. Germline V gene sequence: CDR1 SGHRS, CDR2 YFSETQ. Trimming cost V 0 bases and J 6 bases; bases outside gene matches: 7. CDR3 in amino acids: CASSLAVAQGDGYTF. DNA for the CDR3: TGCGCCAGCAGCTTGGCCGTAGCACAGGGGGATGGCTACACCTTC.

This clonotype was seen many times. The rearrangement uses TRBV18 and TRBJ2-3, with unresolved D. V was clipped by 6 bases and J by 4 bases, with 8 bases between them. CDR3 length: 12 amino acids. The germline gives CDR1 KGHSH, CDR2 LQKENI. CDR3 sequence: CASSQNPDTQYF. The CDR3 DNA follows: TGTGCCAGCTCGCAAAATCCAGATACGCAGTATTTT.

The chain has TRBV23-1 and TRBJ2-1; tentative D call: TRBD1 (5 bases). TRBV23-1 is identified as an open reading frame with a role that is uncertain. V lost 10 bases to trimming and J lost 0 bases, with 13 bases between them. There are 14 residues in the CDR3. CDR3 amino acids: CATHDSSSYNEQFF. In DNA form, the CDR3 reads TGCGCCACCCATGACAGCTCCTCCTACAATGAGCAGTTCTTC.

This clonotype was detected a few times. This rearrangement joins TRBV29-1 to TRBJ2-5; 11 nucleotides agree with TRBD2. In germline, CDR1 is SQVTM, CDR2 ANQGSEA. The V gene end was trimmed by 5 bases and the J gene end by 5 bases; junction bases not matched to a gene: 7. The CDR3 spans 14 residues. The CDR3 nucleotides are TGCAGCGTTTCGATAGCGGGGGGGGCTGAGACCCAGTACTTC. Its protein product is CSVSIAGGAETQYF.

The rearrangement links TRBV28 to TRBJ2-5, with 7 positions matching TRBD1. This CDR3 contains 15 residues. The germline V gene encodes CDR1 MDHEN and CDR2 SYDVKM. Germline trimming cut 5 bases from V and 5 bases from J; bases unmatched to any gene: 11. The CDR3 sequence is CASSPRQGGWETQYF. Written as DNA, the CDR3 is TGTGCCAGCAGTCCCCGACAGGGTGGGTGGGAGACCCAGTACTTC.

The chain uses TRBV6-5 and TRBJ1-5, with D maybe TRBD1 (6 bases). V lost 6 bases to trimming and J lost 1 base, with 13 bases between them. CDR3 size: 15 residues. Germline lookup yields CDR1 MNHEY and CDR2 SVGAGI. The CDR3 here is CASSPDRTSNQPQHF. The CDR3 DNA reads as TGTGCCAGCAGCCCGGACAGAACGAGCAATCAGCCCCAGCATTTT.

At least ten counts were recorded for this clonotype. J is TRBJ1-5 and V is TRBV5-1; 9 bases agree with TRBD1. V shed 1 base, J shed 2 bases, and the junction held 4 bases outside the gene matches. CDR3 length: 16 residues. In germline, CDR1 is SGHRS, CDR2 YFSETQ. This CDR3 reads CASSLNRTGGNQPQHF. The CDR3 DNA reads TGCGCCAGCAGCTTGAATCGGACAGGGGGCAATCAGCCCCAGCATTTT.

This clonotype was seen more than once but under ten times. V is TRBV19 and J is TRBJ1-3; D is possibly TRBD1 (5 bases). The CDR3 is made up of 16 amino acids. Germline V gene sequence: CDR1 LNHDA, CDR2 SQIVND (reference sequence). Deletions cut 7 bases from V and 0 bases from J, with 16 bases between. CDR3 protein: CASTPGPGTSGNTIYF. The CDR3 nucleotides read TGTGCCAGTACCCCCGGGCCAGGGACCTCTGGAAACACCATATATTTT.

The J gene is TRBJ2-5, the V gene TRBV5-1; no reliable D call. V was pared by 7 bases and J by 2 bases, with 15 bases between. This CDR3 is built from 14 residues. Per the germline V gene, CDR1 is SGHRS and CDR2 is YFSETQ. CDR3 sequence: CASRTRAAQETQYF. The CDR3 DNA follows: TGCGCCAGCCGTACACGGGCCGCTCAAGAGACCCAGTACTTC.

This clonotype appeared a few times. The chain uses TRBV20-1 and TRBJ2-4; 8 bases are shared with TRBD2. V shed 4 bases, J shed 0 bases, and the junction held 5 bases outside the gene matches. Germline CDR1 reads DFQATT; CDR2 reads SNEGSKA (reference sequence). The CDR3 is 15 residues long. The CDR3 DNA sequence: TGCAGTGCTACCGAGCGGGGGCTAGCCAAAAACATTCAGTACTTC. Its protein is CSATERGLAKNIQYF.

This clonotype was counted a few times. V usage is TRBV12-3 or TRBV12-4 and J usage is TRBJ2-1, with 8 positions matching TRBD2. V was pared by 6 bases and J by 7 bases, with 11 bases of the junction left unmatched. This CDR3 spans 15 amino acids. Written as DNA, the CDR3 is TGTGCCAGCAGCCCCCGGGAGGGCGATAGGAATGAGCAGTTCTTC. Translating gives CASSPREGDRNEQFF.

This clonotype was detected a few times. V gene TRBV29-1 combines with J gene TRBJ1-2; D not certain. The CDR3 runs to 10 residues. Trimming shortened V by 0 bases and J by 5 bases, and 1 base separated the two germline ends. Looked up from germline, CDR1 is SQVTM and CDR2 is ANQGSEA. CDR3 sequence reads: CSVEEYGYTF. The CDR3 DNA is TGCAGCGTTGAAGAATATGGCTACACCTTC.

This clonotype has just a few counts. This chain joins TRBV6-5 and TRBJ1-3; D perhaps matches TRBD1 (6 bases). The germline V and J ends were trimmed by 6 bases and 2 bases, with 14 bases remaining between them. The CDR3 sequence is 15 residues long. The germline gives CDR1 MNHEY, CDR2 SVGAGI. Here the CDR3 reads CASSQTGKAGNTIYF. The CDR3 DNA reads TGTGCCAGCAGCCAAACAGGGAAGGCTGGAAACACCATATATTTT.

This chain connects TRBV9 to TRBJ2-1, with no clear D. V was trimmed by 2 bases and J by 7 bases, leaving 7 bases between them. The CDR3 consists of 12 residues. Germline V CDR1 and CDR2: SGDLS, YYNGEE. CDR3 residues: CASSVLGNEQFF. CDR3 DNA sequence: TGTGCCAGCAGCGTCTTGGGGAATGAGCAGTTCTTC.

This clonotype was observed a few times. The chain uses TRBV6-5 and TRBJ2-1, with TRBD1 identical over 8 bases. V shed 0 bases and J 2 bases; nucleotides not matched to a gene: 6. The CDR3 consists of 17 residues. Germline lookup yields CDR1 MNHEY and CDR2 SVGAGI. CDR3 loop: CASSYSPQGAAYNEQFF. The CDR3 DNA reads TGTGCCAGCAGTTACTCCCCTCAGGGGGCTGCCTACAATGAGCAGTTCTTC.

CDR3 DNA sequence: TGCGCCAGCAGCCCCCAGAACTTGGGCATTCAGTACTTC. This gives the protein CASSPQNLGIQYF. The chain is built from TRBV4-3 and TRBJ2-4, with no clear D. The V gene lost 4 bases and the J gene lost 9 bases, with 13 bases spanning the gap. Germline V gene lookup returns CDR1 LGHNA and CDR2 YSLEER. CDR3 length: 13 residues.

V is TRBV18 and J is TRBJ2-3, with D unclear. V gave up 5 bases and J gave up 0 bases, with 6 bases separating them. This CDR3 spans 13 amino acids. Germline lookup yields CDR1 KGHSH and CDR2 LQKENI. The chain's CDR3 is CASSEPSTDTQYF. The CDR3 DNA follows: TGTGCCAGCTCAGAACCTAGCACAGATACGCAGTATTTT.

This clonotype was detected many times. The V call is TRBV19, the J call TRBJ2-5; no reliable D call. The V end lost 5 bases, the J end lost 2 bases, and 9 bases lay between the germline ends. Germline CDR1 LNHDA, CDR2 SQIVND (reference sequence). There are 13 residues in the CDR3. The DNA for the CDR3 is TGTGCCAGTAGTCCCCCAGAACAAGAGACCCAGTACTTC. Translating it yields CASSPPEQETQYF.